A selection of T cell receptor beta chains follows, all from one sample in a study of T cell responses to AZD1222 COVID-19 vaccine. Method: immunoSEQ multiplex PCR; TCRdb's copy keeps in-frame clones and lacks some. The profile covers 55,000 to 75,000 clones, with about three quarters appearing a single time and roughly an eighth taken by the ten largest. The specimen was peripheral blood, collected on day 0 of AZD1222 vaccination. These receptors all stem from an adult in good health. Both conserved end residues are part of each CDR3. A D gene is named only where the DNA matches it firmly. Clone size appears in some rows only: once, few, many, or a class for an expanded clone.

j_gene	len	d_gene	abundance	v_gene	CDR3aa	CDR3nt
TRBJ1-6	14	-	-	TRBV28	CASSAQRRISPLHF	TGTGCCAGCAGTGCCCAGAGAAGAATTTCACCCCTCCACTTT
TRBJ1-6	12	-	-	TRBV12-3/TRBV12-4	CASSPQNSPLHF	TGTGCCAGTTCCCCCCAGAATTCACCCCTCCACTTT
TRBJ1-1	13	-	few	TRBV5-4	CASSLQENTEAFF	TGTGCCAGCAGCTTGCAGGAGAACACTGAAGCTTTCTTT
TRBJ2-7	12	TRBD1	-	TRBV13	CASSGQGFGQYF	TGTGCCAGCAGCGGACAGGGTTTTGGGCAGTACTTC
TRBJ2-7	14	-	-	TRBV4-1	CASSLTPSGTQRSF	TGCGCCAGCAGCCTTACTCCATCCGGGACACAGAGATCCTTC
TRBJ1-1	10	-	-	TRBV6-6	CASSYAEAFF	TGTGCCAGCAGTTACGCTGAAGCTTTCTTT
TRBJ2-7	15	-	-	TRBV6-5	CASSPELTGRDEQYF	TGTGCCAGCAGTCCCGAACTCACAGGGAGGGACGAGCAGTACTTC
TRBJ2-5	17	-	-	TRBV4-2	CASSPSPRVPRGETQYF	TGTGCCAGCAGCCCCTCACCCAGGGTACCCCGGGGAGAGACCCAGTACTTC
TRBJ2-3	15	TRBD2	-	TRBV7-6	CASSLLAGGPYTQYF	TGTGCCAGCAGCTTACTAGCGGGGGGGCCTTATACGCAGTATTTT
TRBJ2-2	15	-	-	TRBV10-1	CASSQGTANTGELFF	TGCGCCAGCAGCCAAGGGACGGCGAACACCGGGGAGCTGTTTTTT
TRBJ2-4	14	-	-	TRBV5-1	CASSLESDSNIQYF	TGCGCCAGCAGCTTGGAGTCAGACTCAAACATTCAGTACTTC
TRBJ2-1	19	TRBD2	few	TRBV14	CASSQGRRGGGLAETNQFF	TGTGCCAGCAGCCAAGGAAGGCGGGGCGGGGGACTAGCAGAAACTAACCAGTTCTTC
TRBJ1-3	13	-	few	TRBV29-1	CSVTERTRNTIYF	TGCAGCGTGACGGAGAGAACCCGAAACACCATATATTTT
TRBJ2-1	16	-	-	TRBV21-1	CASSKGRKISYNEQFF	TGTGCCAGCAGCAAAGGGAGGAAAATCTCCTACAATGAGCAGTTCTTC
TRBJ1-2	15	-	-	TRBV6-2/TRBV6-3	CASSYTEQGVYGYTF	TGTGCCAGCAGTTACACGGAACAGGGTGTCTATGGCTACACCTTC
TRBJ2-3	15	-	-	TRBV30	CAWSAADLSTDTQYF	TGTGCCTGGAGTGCGGCAGACCTTAGCACAGATACGCAGTATTTT
TRBJ2-3	15	-	-	TRBV11-2	CASSSWTESTDTQYF	TGTGCCAGCAGCTCGTGGACAGAGAGCACAGATACGCAGTATTTT
TRBJ2-7	17	TRBD1	few	TRBV7-9	CASSFDRGQVVEYEQYF	TGTGCCAGCAGCTTCGATCGGGGACAGGTAGTAGAGTACGAGCAGTACTTC
TRBJ1-4	13	-	-	TRBV3-1/TRBV3-2	CASSRGVDEKLFF	TGTGCCAGCAGCCGTGGGGTAGATGAAAAACTGTTTTTT